This TCR beta chain appears in the sequencing data of a study of cytomegalovirus exposure and HLA in healthy donors. Study findings and constraints: Exclusion applied to some V segments, including TRBV6-2 and TRBV6-3, as they were indistinguishable. TCR beta V- and J-gene trimming was later associated with a missense DCLRE1C variant. Across donors, presence/absence analyses took sequencing depth to be roughly uniform. Most CMV-associated TCR beta chains appeared HLA-restricted in a later analysis.

Per the germline V gene, CDR1 is SGHTA and CDR2 is FQGNSA. The V gene lost 6 bases and the J gene lost 4 bases, with 12 bases spanning the gap. The CDR3 is made up of 13 amino acids. As regards this clone: The antigen remains unidentified.

The PCR had 60 Vbeta and 13 Jbeta primers. Here immunoSEQ multiplex PCR was the method, and the copy in TCRdb shows in-frame clones only, minus some. The table has some 94,000 clones, roughly 69% seen once; the top ten hold 2.5% to 3%. The sequencing sample was made of PBMCs. The clonotype comes from a man aged 50-60 years in good health and CMV-seronegative. This chain joins TRBV7-2 and TRBJ1-1; D perhaps matches TRBD1 (5 bases). The CDR3 DNA reads as TGTGCCAGCAGGTCGGGGGACGGCACTGAAGCTTTCTTT. It translates to CASRSGDGTEAFF.